This T cell receptor (beta chain) was identified in a study of cytomegalovirus exposure and HLA in healthy donors. Regarding the study as a whole: The likely explanation for a cluster of highly shared sequence variants was sequencing artifact. The study carried out a later analysis of TCR beta sequences. It associated 15,000 to 20,000 of them with specific HLA alleles at a false discovery rate of 0.05.

The CDR3 sequence is 10 residues long. V lost 6 bases, J lost 9 bases, and 8 bases lay in between. Germline V gives CDR1 LNHDA, CDR2 SQIVND (reference sequence). Of note for this clone: Its antigen is undetermined.

The PCR made use of 60 Vbeta and 13 Jbeta primers. In the original processing: In a later analysis, the count reached tens of millions of unique TCR beta chains, with 9 million to 11 million shared. Sequencing was performed with immunoSEQ multiplex PCR; in TCRdb, only in-frame clones are kept and a portion is missing. V and J calls and clone size follow that table, whereas D and trimming were derived from the DNA. The sample includes some 130,000 clones. The receptor's source is a woman aged 40 to 50 in good health and CMV-seropositive. The sample taken for sequencing was PBMCs. This chain connects TRBV19 to TRBJ1-2, with a tentative D call TRBD1 (6 bases). CDR3 sequence (DNA): TGTGCCAGTAGCCGGGACAGCTACACCTTC. As protein: CASSRDSYTF.